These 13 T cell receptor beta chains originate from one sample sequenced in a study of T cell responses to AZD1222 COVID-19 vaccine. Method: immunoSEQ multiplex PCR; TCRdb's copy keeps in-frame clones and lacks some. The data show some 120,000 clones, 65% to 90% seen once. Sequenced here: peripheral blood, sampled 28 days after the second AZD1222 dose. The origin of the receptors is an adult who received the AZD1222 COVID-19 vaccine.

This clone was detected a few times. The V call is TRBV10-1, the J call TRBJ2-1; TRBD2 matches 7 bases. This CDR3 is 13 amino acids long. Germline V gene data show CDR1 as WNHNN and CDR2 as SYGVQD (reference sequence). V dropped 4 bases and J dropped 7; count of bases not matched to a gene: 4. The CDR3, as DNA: TGCGCCAGCAGTGCGGGGGGTGAAAATGAGCAGTTCTTC. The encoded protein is CASSAGGENEQFF.

Here the CDR3 reads CASSLSQGGVAAAFF. In DNA form, the CDR3 reads TGTGCCAGCAGTTTATCCCAGGGAGGGGTTGCGGCGGCTTTCTTT. The V call is TRBV28, the J call TRBJ1-1; TRBD1 is a possible D gene (5 bases). This CDR3 spans 15 amino acids. V was pared by 1 base and J by 11 bases, with 20 bases between. Per germline, CDR1 MDHEN and CDR2 SYDVKM.

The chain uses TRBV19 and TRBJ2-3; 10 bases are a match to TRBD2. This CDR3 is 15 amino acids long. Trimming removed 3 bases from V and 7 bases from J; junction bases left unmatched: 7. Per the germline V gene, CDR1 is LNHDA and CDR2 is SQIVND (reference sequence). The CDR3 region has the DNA TGTGCCAGTAGTATCCCTAGCGGGGGAGGGAATACGCAGTATTTT. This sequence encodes CASSIPSGGGNTQYF.

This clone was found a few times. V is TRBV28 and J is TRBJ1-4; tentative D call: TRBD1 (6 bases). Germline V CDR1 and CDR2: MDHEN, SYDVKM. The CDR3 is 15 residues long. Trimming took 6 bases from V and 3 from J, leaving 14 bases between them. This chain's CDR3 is CASRPQGYPNEKLFF. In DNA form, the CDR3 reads TGTGCCAGCAGGCCTCAGGGGTATCCTAATGAAAAACTGTTTTTT.

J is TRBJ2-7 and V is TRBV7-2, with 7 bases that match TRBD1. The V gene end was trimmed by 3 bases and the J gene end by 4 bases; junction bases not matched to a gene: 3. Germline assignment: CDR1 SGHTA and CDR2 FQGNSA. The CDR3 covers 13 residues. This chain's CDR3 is CASSFNRGYEQYF. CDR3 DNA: TGTGCCAGCAGCTTTAACAGGGGATACGAGCAGTACTTC.

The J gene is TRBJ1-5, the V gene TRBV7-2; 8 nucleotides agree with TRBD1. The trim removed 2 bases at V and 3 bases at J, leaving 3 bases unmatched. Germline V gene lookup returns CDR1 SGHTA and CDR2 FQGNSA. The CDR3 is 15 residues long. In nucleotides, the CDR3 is TGTGCCAGCAGCTTAAGACAGGGGAACAATCAGCCCCAGCATTTT. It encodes CASSLRQGNNQPQHF.

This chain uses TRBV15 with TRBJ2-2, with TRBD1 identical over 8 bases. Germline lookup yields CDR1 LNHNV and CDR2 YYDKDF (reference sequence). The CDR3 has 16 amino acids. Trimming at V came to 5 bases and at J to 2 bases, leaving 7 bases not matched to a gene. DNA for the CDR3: TGTGCCACCAGCCCAAGCGGACAGGGCAACACCGGGGAGCTGTTTTTT. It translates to CATSPSGQGNTGELFF.

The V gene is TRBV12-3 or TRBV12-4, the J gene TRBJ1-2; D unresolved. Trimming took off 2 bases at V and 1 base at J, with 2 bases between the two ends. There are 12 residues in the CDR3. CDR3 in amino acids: CASSLINYGYTF. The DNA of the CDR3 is TGTGCCAGCAGTTTAATTAACTATGGCTACACCTTC.

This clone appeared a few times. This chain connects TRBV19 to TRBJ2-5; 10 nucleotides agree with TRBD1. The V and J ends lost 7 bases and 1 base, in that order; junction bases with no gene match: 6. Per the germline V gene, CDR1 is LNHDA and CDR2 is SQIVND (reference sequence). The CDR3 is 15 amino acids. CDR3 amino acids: CASMGQGRSQETQYF. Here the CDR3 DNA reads TGTGCCAGTATGGGACAGGGGAGGTCCCAAGAGACCCAGTACTTC.

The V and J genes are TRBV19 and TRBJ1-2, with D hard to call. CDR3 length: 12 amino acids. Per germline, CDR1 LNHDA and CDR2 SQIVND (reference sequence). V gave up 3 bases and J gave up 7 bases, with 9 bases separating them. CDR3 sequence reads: CASSMTLIGYTF. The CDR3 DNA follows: TGTGCCAGTAGTATGACTTTGATTGGCTACACCTTC.

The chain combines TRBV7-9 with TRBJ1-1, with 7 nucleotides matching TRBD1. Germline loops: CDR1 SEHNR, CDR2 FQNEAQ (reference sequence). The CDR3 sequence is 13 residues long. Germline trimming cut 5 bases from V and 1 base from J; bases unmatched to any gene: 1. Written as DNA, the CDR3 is TGTGCCAGCAGCCGACAGGGGAACACTGAAGCTTTCTTT. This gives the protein CASSRQGNTEAFF.

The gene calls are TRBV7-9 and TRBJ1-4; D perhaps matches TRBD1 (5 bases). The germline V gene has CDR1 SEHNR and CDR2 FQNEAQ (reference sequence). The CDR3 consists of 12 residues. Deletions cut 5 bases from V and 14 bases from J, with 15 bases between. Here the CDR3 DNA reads TGTGCCAGCAGCCCGGAGGGACTTTTTCTGTTTTTT. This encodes CASSPEGLFLFF.

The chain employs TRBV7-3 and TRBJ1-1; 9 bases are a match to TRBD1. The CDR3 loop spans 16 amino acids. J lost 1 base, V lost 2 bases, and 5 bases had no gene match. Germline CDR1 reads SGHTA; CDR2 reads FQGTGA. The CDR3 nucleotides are TGTGCCAGCAGCTTAGGACAGGGGCTGGGGAACACTGAAGCTTTCTTT. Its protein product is CASSLGQGLGNTEAFF.